This T cell receptor beta chain was recovered during a study of blood T cell repertoires in COVID-19. Turning to the study itself: From T cells, B-cell-depleted T cells, or PBMCs came the material, which was cDNA or gDNA.

The authors' processing: Using reference gene primer amplification, nucleated cell counts were estimated. The table came from immunoSEQ multiplex PCR; TCRdb's copy has only in-frame clones and leaves some out. The DNA was the basis for D and trimming; V, J and clone size are from that table. Among under 300,000 clones listed, about 80% were seen once. After removal of 10 bases from V and 6 bases from J, the junction contained 14 bases not matched to a gene. The CDR3 contains 14 residues. Germline CDR1 is ENHRY and CDR2 is SYGVKD. Sequenced input: peripheral blood. This sequence was found in a woman older than 75 with acute or convalescent COVID-19. The V gene is TRBV10-3, the J gene TRBJ1-2, with 7 bases that match TRBD1. The CDR3 DNA reads as TGTGCCACGACCCGGGACAGCAAGCAGGATGGCTACACCTTC. This codes for CATTRDSKQDGYTF.